This T cell receptor beta chain stems from a study of T cell responses to AZD1222 COVID-19 vaccine. Study-wide background: Pooled samples include second doses given at about 4 or 12 weeks. General study findings and limits: Vaccine-associated CD4 TCRs ranged over spike, dominating at 160-218 and 743-854. Among the donors, most were white British and more were female, and clonal diversity was possibly underestimated.

The CDR3 totals 12 residues. Looked up from germline, CDR1 is SGHTA and CDR2 is FQGTGA. Trimming removed 8 bases at V and 5 bases at J, with 12 bases between. As regards this clone: Its antigen is not identified.

Repertoires were generated with immunoSEQ multiplex PCR, while TCRdb's copy carries only in-frame clones and drops some. The sample carries roughly 120,000 clones, 80% to 90% recorded once. The TCR was taken from an adult in good health. This sample comprised peripheral blood, obtained on day 0 of AZD1222 vaccination. The chain uses TRBV7-3 and TRBJ1-1; D unresolved. The CDR3 DNA is TGTGCCAGCGGGCAGCGGGATACTGAAGCTTTCTTT. Protein: CASGQRDTEAFF.